This record looks at one TCR beta chain sequence and its context. Its antigen is unidentified. This record comes from a study of blood T cells in healthy people across ages. Points from the study as a whole: Across samples, TCR beta diversity tracked strongly with naive T cell percentage. In older individuals, TCR beta diversity per million T cells was lower, falling roughly linearly with age.

The CDR3 spans 15 residues. Germline-derived CDR1 and CDR2 are MDHEN and SYDVKM. The junction had 6 bases not matched to a gene; V was cut back by 6 bases and J by 1 base. Together with a sample-barcoded 5' primer, a J-beta primer mix was included in a second PCR lasting roughly 6 to 12 cycles. TCRdb ran MiXCR on the 5' RACE reads and lists one entry per CDR3 protein. The table shows some 370,000 distinct CDR3 sequences, with approximately 52% occurring only once. Aged about 6 to 90, donors were systemically healthy Caucasians from Russia. V and J are TRBV28 and TRBJ2-5; 9 positions agree with TRBD1. Sequenced input: blood. The sequence was collected from a man aged 55 to 70 in good health. The CDR3 region has the DNA TGTGCCAGCAGCCCCCCGACAGGGGGCCAAGAGACCCAGTACTTC. Translated, it gives CASSPPTGGQETQYF.